These 4 T cell receptor beta chains were sequenced from one sample in a study of long-term antiretroviral therapy in people with HIV. immunoSEQ v3.0 was run at survey level. The data were produced by immunoSEQ multiplex PCR, yet TCRdb's version contains in-frame clones alone and is incomplete. Among around 15,000 clones listed, 95% were seen once. The sequenced sample was unsorted PBMCs, obtained around 10 years after starting antiretroviral therapy. Receptors originate from a young man with HIV.

The V call is TRBV6-1, the J call TRBJ1-3; 7 bases map to TRBD1. Germline V gene data show CDR1 as MNHNS and CDR2 as SASEGT. V trimming: 2 bases; J trimming: 4 bases; junction bases outside the gene matches: 11. The CDR3 is made up of 17 amino acids. CDR3 loop: CASSEKGAGLAGNTIYF. The CDR3 region has the DNA TGTGCCAGCAGTGAAAAGGGGGCAGGTTTAGCCGGAAACACCATATATTTT.

The chain couples TRBV2 to TRBJ1-5; no reliable D call. CDR1 is SNHLY, CDR2 FYNNEI, per germline. The V and J ends lost 9 bases and 2 bases respectively, with 14 bases between them. This CDR3 region has 14 residues. CDR3 sequence (DNA): TGTGCCAGTACCCCTGGGTTCGGCAATCAGCCCCAGCATTTT. It translates to CASTPGFGNQPQHF.

The chain carries TRBV5-1 and TRBJ2-1; TRBD1 might be the D (6 bases). Germline assignment: CDR1 SGHRS and CDR2 YFSETQ. Trimming took off 4 bases at V and 5 bases at J, with 10 bases between the two ends. The CDR3 has 13 residues. The CDR3 nucleotides are TGCGCCAGCAGCATCGGACAGAACAATGAGCAGTTCTTC. As protein: CASSIGQNNEQFF.

The chain's CDR3 is CASSLEGHYEQYV. The CDR3 DNA reads as TGTGCCAGCAGTTTAGAGGGGCACTACGAGCAGTACGTC. The V call is TRBV28, the J call TRBJ2-7, with D perhaps given as TRBD1 or TRBD2 (5 bases each). This CDR3 is built from 13 residues. The V end was cut by 2 bases, the J end by 3 bases, with 8 bases between. Looked up from germline, CDR1 is MDHEN and CDR2 is SYDVKM.